The clone carrying this T cell receptor (beta chain) showed up just once. This CDR3 region has 22 residues. Germline V CDR1 and CDR2: MDHEN, SYDVKM. The trim removed 6 bases at V and 0 bases at J, leaving 20 bases unmatched. Using immunoSEQ multiplex PCR, the repertoire was profiled, and TCRdb retains in-frame clones only, with some absent. Here the sample spans 280,000 or so clones, approximately 89% being singletons. The entry originates in a study of blood T cell repertoires in COVID-19. This chain joins TRBV28 and TRBJ2-1; 13 bases map to TRBD2. The source is a woman aged 55 to 70 with acute or convalescent COVID-19. Specimen: peripheral blood. The DNA of the CDR3 is TGTGCCAGCAGAATACAGAAACCGGGACTAGCGGGACTGCTAAGCTCCTACAATGAGCAGTTCTTC. Translation gives CASRIQKPGLAGLLSSYNEQFF. Variable domain in full (rest from reference TRBV28 and TRBJ2-1): DVKVTQSSRYLVKRTGEKVFLECVQDMDHENMFWYRQDPGLGLRLIYFSYDVKMKEKGDIPEGYSVSREKKERFSLILESASTNQTSMYLCASRIQKPGLAGLLSSYNEQFFGPGTRLTVL.